These 30 T cell receptor beta chains originate from one sample sequenced in a study of blood T cell repertoires in COVID-19. TCRdb keeps only in-frame clones here, not all; method: immunoSEQ multiplex PCR. Of under 150,000 clones listed, more than 80% are singletons. The material sequenced was peripheral blood. Receptors originate from a human donor with acute or convalescent COVID-19. The donor label of this sample is uncertain.

The V and J genes are TRBV2 and TRBJ1-1; no clear D. The CDR3 sequence is 14 residues long. V was cut by 5 bases and J by 2 bases, with 12 bases left in between. Germline CDR1 is SNHLY and CDR2 is FYNNEI. In DNA, the CDR3 is TGTGCCAGCAGTCTTAGAACTGGTAACACTGAAGCTTTCTTT. It specifies CASSLRTGNTEAFF.

This clone was observed a handful of times. The CDR3 nucleotides are TGTGCCAGCAAACGGGGGGGGGCAGATACGCAGTATTTT. This translates into CASKRGGADTQYF. The chain is built from TRBV6-5 and TRBJ2-3; 8 nucleotides align to TRBD2. The CDR3 has 13 residues. Losses at the gene ends were 7 bases for V and 4 bases for J; bases not matched to a gene: 4. Germline values: CDR1 MNHEY, CDR2 SVGAGI.

The chain links TRBV4-1 to TRBJ2-5; maybe TRBD1 (6 bases). This CDR3 is 15 amino acids long. V was pared by 4 bases and J by 3 bases, with 15 bases between. Per the germline V gene, CDR1 is MGHRA and CDR2 is YSYEKL. The CDR3 sequence is CASSLGKGHKETQYF. The CDR3 DNA reads as TGCGCCAGCAGCCTCGGGAAGGGACACAAAGAGACCCAGTACTTC.

The chain employs TRBV2 and TRBJ1-6, with D uncertain. V gave up 4 bases and J gave up 9 bases, with 16 bases separating them. Germline assignment: CDR1 SNHLY and CDR2 FYNNEI. This CDR3 spans 15 amino acids. DNA for the CDR3: TGTGCCAGCAGTGTACAGACCTCTGAACGTTCACCCCTCCACTTT. Its translation is CASSVQTSERSPLHF.

In this sample, this clone turned up many times. The chain joins TRBV25-1 to TRBJ2-3; the D is unclear. Germline CDR1 is MGHDK and CDR2 is SYGVNS. This CDR3 spans 15 amino acids. V was shortened by 2 bases and J by 1 base, with 10 bases between the two germline ends. As DNA, the CDR3 is TGTGCCAGCAGTGAAGGCGGCAGAGGCACAGATACGCAGTATTTT. Protein: CASSEGGRGTDTQYF.

This chain connects TRBV7-9 to TRBJ1-3; D is uncertain. This CDR3 has 14 amino acids. V gave up 2 bases and J gave up 0 bases, with 5 bases separating them. Germline CDR1 SEHNR, CDR2 FQNEAQ (reference sequence). CDR3 sequence: CASSLFGSGNTIYF. The CDR3 nucleotides read TGTGCCAGCAGCTTATTCGGCTCTGGAAACACCATATATTTT.

The CDR3 protein is CASSEEAKAFF. The DNA for the CDR3 is TGTGCCAGCAGTGAAGAAGCCAAGGCTTTCTTT. The chain joins TRBV2 to TRBJ1-1, with no clear D. The CDR3 consists of 11 residues. V was cut by 1 base and J by 11 bases, with 8 bases left in between. Germline V gene data show CDR1 as SNHLY and CDR2 as FYNNEI.

The chain recombines TRBV7-8 with TRBJ1-6; no reliable D call. There are 13 residues in the CDR3. CDR1 is SGHVS and CDR2 is FQNEAQ in the germline V gene. Trimming stripped 5 bases from V and 8 bases from J, with 10 bases between. As DNA, the CDR3 is TGTGCCAGCAGCACCTATCTCGATTCACCCCTCCACTTT. It yields the protein CASSTYLDSPLHF.

DNA of the CDR3: TGTGCCAGCAGCTTAAAACAGGGAGTTGAAAAACTGTTTTTT. It codes for CASSLKQGVEKLFF. The rearrangement uses TRBV5-8 and TRBJ1-4, with D possibly being TRBD1 (6 bases). V was cut by 2 bases and J by 7 bases, with 12 bases left in between. Germline assignment: CDR1 SGHTS and CDR2 YDEGEE. The CDR3 contains 14 residues.

This rearrangement joins TRBV10-3 to TRBJ1-4; no clear D gene. The CDR3 covers 13 residues. Per germline, CDR1 ENHRY and CDR2 SYGVKD. V was trimmed by 0 bases and J by 8 bases, leaving 7 bases between them. The CDR3 protein is CAISESFSEKLFF. CDR3 in DNA: TGTGCCATCAGTGAGTCTTTTTCGGAAAAACTGTTTTTT.

The chain has TRBV29-1 and TRBJ1-5, with 7 bases identical to TRBD1. Germline CDR1 SQVTM, CDR2 ANQGSEA. CDR3 length equals 13 residues. Trimming took 4 bases from V and 6 from J; bases not matched to a gene: 6. The CDR3 nucleotides are TGCAGCGTTGGACAGGGAGACAGTCAGCCCCAGCATTTT. This sequence encodes CSVGQGDSQPQHF.

The chain carries TRBV19 and TRBJ1-1; D is uncertain. CDR1 and CDR2 from the germline V gene are LNHDA and SQIVND (reference sequence). This CDR3 is built from 14 residues. V lost 6 bases, J lost 0 bases, and 11 bases lay in between. The CDR3 loop is CASSHGLMNTEAFF. DNA of the CDR3: TGTGCCAGTAGCCATGGGCTGATGAACACTGAAGCTTTCTTT.

V usage is TRBV20-1 and J usage is TRBJ1-2, with 8 nucleotides matching TRBD1. CDR1 and CDR2 (germline): DFQATT, SNEGSKA (reference sequence). This CDR3 region has 8 residues. The CDR3 bases are TGCCAGGGGGCTGGCTACACCTTC. It yields the protein CQGAGYTF.

The rearrangement links TRBV4-1 to TRBJ1-6; TRBD1 might be the D (5 bases). CDR3 length: 15 amino acids. The germline V gene encodes CDR1 MGHRA and CDR2 YSYEKL. Trimming shortened V by 1 base and J by 9 bases, and 13 bases separated the two germline ends. This CDR3 reads CASSQVRQGFSPLHF. The CDR3 DNA reads TGCGCCAGCAGCCAAGTGCGCCAGGGTTTTTCACCCCTCCACTTT.

V and J are TRBV5-6 and TRBJ1-5, with a tentative D call TRBD1 (6 bases). The V and J ends lost 2 bases and 4 bases respectively, with 13 bases between them. The CDR3 runs to 15 residues. Germline lookup yields CDR1 SGHDT and CDR2 YYEEEE. The CDR3 nucleotides read TGTGCCAGCAGCTTAGGGGGAGTGGGAAATCAGCCCCAGCATTTT. Translating gives CASSLGGVGNQPQHF.

This chain joins TRBV3-1 (or the pseudogene TRBV3-2) and TRBJ2-3; D is undetermined. Germline V gene lookup returns CDR1 LGHDT and CDR2 YNNKEL (reference sequence). The CDR3 loop spans 15 amino acids. The V end lost 4 bases, the J end lost 4 bases, and 15 bases lay between the germline ends. CDR3 sequence reads: CASSPLHGTADTQYF. CDR3 nucleotide sequence: TGTGCCAGCAGCCCCTTGCATGGTACAGCAGATACGCAGTATTTT.

This chain joins TRBV6-4 and TRBJ1-6; D uncertain. V lost 6 bases and J 0 bases, leaving 9 bases between the germline ends. Germline CDR1 reads MRHNA; CDR2 reads SNTAGT. The CDR3 spans 15 residues. The chain's CDR3 is CASRLQSSYNSPLHF. The CDR3 DNA follows: TGTGCCAGCAGGTTACAGAGCTCCTATAATTCACCCCTCCACTTT.

This sequence joins TRBV9 and TRBJ1-2, with 7 bases aligning to TRBD1. The CDR3 has 15 residues. The germline V gene has CDR1 SGDLS and CDR2 YYNGEE. Unmatched junction bases numbered 10, after V lost 4 bases and J lost 4 bases. The CDR3 protein is CASSPETGRTYGYTF. CDR3 in DNA: TGTGCCAGCAGCCCGGAGACAGGGCGGACCTATGGCTACACCTTC.

This rearrangement joins TRBV5-1 to TRBJ2-3, with 16 bases identical to TRBD2. The germline gives CDR1 SGHRS, CDR2 YFSETQ. This CDR3 has 15 residues. The ends lost 2 bases at V and 9 bases at J; junction bases unmatched: 3. CDR3 nucleotide sequence: TGCGCCAGCAGCTTCGGGACTAGCGGGGGGGAGACGCAGTATTTT. It specifies CASSFGTSGGETQYF.

V and J are TRBV11-2 and TRBJ1-6; 9 bases fit TRBD1. The CDR3 runs to 15 residues. Per germline, CDR1 SGHAT and CDR2 FQNNGV. The V gene end was trimmed by 5 bases and the J gene end by 7 bases; junction bases not matched to a gene: 6. The CDR3 DNA reads TGTGCCAGCAGCCGGACAGGGGAAAGAAATTCACCCCTCCACTTT. Amino acid sequence: CASSRTGERNSPLHF.

The chain is built from TRBV29-1 and TRBJ1-4, with 7 bases that match TRBD1. The V gene's germline CDR1 is SQVTM and CDR2 ANQGSEA. The V segment lost 7 bases and the J segment 7 bases; nucleotides outside the gene matches: 9. The CDR3 sequence is 13 residues long. Written as DNA, the CDR3 is TGCAGCGGGCGGACAGGAGGCGGTGAAAAACTGTTTTTT. Residues: CSGRTGGGEKLFF. The entire variable domain, with the rest obtained from reference TRBV29-1 and TRBJ1-4, is as follows: SAVISQKPSRDICQRGTSLTIQCQVDSQVTMMFWYRQQPGQSLTLIATANQGSEATYESGFVIDKFPISRPNLTFSTLTVSNMSPEDSSIYLCSGRTGGGEKLFFGSGTQLSVL.

The V gene is TRBV10-3, the J gene TRBJ1-1; 7 nucleotides match TRBD1. V lost 6 bases and J lost 1; bases outside the gene matches: 5. Germline CDR1 ENHRY, CDR2 SYGVKD. The CDR3 spans 14 residues. The CDR3 nucleotides read TGTGCCATCAGACGGACAGGAGCGAACACTGAAGCTTTCTTT. Encoded protein: CAIRRTGANTEAFF.

The genes are TRBV13 and TRBJ1-2; D not resolved. This CDR3 region has 16 residues. V lost 0 bases to trimming and J lost 4 bases, with 15 bases between them. The germline V gene has CDR1 PRHDT and CDR2 FYEKMQ (reference sequence). Here the CDR3 DNA reads TGTGCCAGCAGCTTAGGCCGAGTGGGGAGGACCTATGGCTACACCTTC. As protein: CASSLGRVGRTYGYTF.

The chain uses TRBV4-1 and TRBJ2-5, with 12 bases lining up with TRBD2. The CDR3 is made up of 16 amino acids. V dropped 1 base and J dropped 2; count of bases not matched to a gene: 2. Germline loops: CDR1 MGHRA, CDR2 YSYEKL. The CDR3 region has the DNA TGCGCCAGCAGCCAAGTAGGACTAGCGGGGCAAGAGACCCAGTACTTC. This codes for CASSQVGLAGQETQYF.

J is TRBJ1-2 and V is TRBV2, with D possibly matching TRBD1 (5 bases). The CDR3 contains 12 residues. CDR1 is SNHLY, CDR2 FYNNEI, per germline. V lost 7 bases, J lost 7 bases, and 13 bases lay in between. CDR3 in DNA: TGTGCCAGCACGGGGGAAGTGGGTGGCTACACCTTC. Its translation is CASTGEVGGYTF.

The gene calls are TRBV15 and TRBJ2-1; 9 nucleotides align to TRBD2. CDR1 and CDR2 from the germline V gene are LNHNV and YYDKDF (reference sequence). The CDR3 runs to 16 residues. Trimming took 2 bases from V and 2 from J; bases not matched to a gene: 4. The CDR3 here is CATSRSSGGTYNEQFF. The CDR3 DNA follows: TGTGCCACCAGCAGATCCAGCGGGGGGACCTACAATGAGCAGTTCTTC.

The chain uses TRBV2 and TRBJ1-5, with D hard to call. Trimming cost V 8 bases and J 5 bases, with 10 bases left between them. Looked up from germline, CDR1 is SNHLY and CDR2 is FYNNEI. The CDR3 is 12 amino acids. CDR3 residues: CASAAEDQPQHF. DNA of the CDR3: TGTGCCAGCGCGGCGGAGGATCAGCCCCAGCATTTT.

The chain uses TRBV19 and TRBJ1-1; 8 nucleotides match TRBD1. Germline-derived CDR1 and CDR2 are LNHDA and SQIVND (reference sequence). The J segment lost 3 bases and the V segment lost 4 bases, leaving 13 bases of the junction unmatched. This CDR3 is built from 17 residues. The DNA of the CDR3 is TGTGCCAGTAGTAAACAGGGGGGGTATGTTATGGACACTGAAGCTTTCTTT. This gives the protein CASSKQGGYVMDTEAFF.

V usage is TRBV7-6 and J usage is TRBJ2-2; 8 nucleotides match TRBD1. Germline V gene data show CDR1 as SGHVS and CDR2 as FNYEAQ. The CDR3 extends over 16 amino acids. V was clipped by 1 base and J by 7 bases; unmatched bases: 8. The CDR3 sequence: CASSLVEQGVGGELFF. The CDR3 nucleotides read TGTGCCAGCAGCTTAGTAGAACAGGGGGTCGGCGGGGAGCTGTTTTTT.

This clone was detected once. The chain joins TRBV6-6 to TRBJ1-2, with D perhaps matching TRBD1 (5 bases). CDR3 size: 14 residues. V was clipped by 6 bases and J by 0 bases, with 11 bases between them. Germline CDR1 MNHNY, CDR2 SVGAGI (reference sequence). The chain's CDR3 is CASSLGGANYGYTF. The CDR3 DNA follows: TGTGCCAGCAGCCTGGGGGGGGCTAACTATGGCTACACCTTC.